This TCR beta chain was observed in a study of blood T cell repertoires in COVID-19. Study in general: Sites across the United States, Italy and Spain contributed samples from acute and convalescent COVID-19. Nucleic acid was either cDNA or gDNA, and it came from T cells, B-cell-depleted T cells, or PBMCs.

This CDR3 comprises 16 residues. After removal of 4 bases from V and 2 bases from J, the junction contained 5 bases not matched to a gene. Germline CDR1 MGHRA, CDR2 YSYEKL. How the authors handled the data: Counts of nucleated cells, estimated from reference gene primer amplification, were obtained. Sequencing used immunoSEQ multiplex PCR; TCRdb keeps in-frame clones, though not all of them. Clone size and the V and J calls come from that table; the DNA yielded D and trimming. The sample lists nearly 25,000 clones, about 90% occurring once. V is TRBV4-1 and J is TRBJ2-3; TRBD2 matches at 11 bases. The sequence came from a man in his sixties or seventies with active COVID-19. The sequencing sample was made of peripheral blood. The CDR3 protein is CASSRGTSGPTDTQYF. The CDR3 DNA is TGCGCCAGCAGCCGAGGGACTAGCGGACCCACAGATACGCAGTATTTT.